Sequencing of this T cell receptor beta chain was carried out in a study of T cells in tuberculosis. CDR1 LGHNA and CDR2 YSLEER come from the germline V gene. Trimming took 4 bases from V and 3 from J; bases not matched to a gene: 9. The CDR3 is 16 residues long. After thawing and overnight rest, PBMC were stained with GMM-loaded CD1B tetramer, viability dye and anti-CD3 for sorting. CD1B tetramers were loaded with Rhodococcus equi-derived C32 glucose monomycolate. Tetramer-sorted PBMC had been CD14 monocyte-depleted before freezing. Assay: immunoSEQ multiplex PCR; the TCRdb copy retains only in-frame clones and omits some. In the table there are 88,000 or so clones, approximately 91% of which are singletons. Overall study results and limits: Some low-affinity tetramer-binding T cells may be absent from this sample.

Sequencing used CD1b-GMM tetramer-negative cells sorted from PBMCs. V is TRBV4-3 and J is TRBJ2-1; 7 bases map to TRBD2. This clonotype was obtained from an adult woman with latent tuberculosis. CDR3 nucleotides: TGCGCCAGCAGCCGGGGCTCCGCGGGAGACTACAATGAGCAGTTCTTC. This sequence encodes CASSRGSAGDYNEQFF.